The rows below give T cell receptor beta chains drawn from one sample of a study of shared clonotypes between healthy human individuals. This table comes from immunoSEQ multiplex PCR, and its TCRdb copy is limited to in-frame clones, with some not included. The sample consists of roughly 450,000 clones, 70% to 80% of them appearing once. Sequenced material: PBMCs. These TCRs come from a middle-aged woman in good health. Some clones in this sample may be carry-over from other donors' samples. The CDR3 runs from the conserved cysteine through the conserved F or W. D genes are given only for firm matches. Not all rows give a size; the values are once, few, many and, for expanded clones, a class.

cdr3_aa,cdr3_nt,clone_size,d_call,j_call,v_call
CASSTGPEQETQYF,TGCGCCAGCAGCACTGGACCAGAACAAGAGACCCAGTACTTC,.,.,TRBJ2-5,TRBV5-1
CASSLRGAMNTEAFF,TGTGCCAGCAGCTTAAGAGGGGCCATGAACACTGAAGCTTTCTTT,.,.,TRBJ1-1,TRBV7-8
CASSLYTGGSYEQYF,TGTGCCAGCAGTTTATATACGGGAGGGAGCTACGAGCAGTACTTC,.,TRBD2,TRBJ2-7,TRBV28
CATSREGLPRGYTF,TGTGCCACCAGCAGAGAGGGGCTACCTAGGGGCTACACCTTC,.,.,TRBJ1-2,TRBV15
CASSLGWGTPGGTGELFF,TGTGCCAGCAGCTTAGGTTGGGGGACCCCGGGCGGCACCGGGGAGCTGTTTTTT,.,.,TRBJ2-2,TRBV11-1
CASSLAQGSYEQYF,TGTGCCAGCAGCTTAGCACAGGGCTCCTACGAGCAGTACTTC,.,.,TRBJ2-7,TRBV13
CASSTNDRNYGYTF,TGTGCCAGTAGTACAAATGACCGGAACTATGGCTACACCTTC,once,.,TRBJ1-2,TRBV19
CASSRQGGTEQYF,TGTGCCAGTTCTCGTCAGGGGGGGACCGAGCAGTACTTC,.,.,TRBJ2-7,TRBV18
CSVVAGGGVIQYF,TGCAGCGTTGTAGCCGGGGGCGGTGTCATTCAGTACTTC,.,.,TRBJ2-4,TRBV29-1
CSVEPQKTDTQYF,TGCAGCGTTGAACCGCAGAAAACAGATACGCAGTATTTT,.,.,TRBJ2-3,TRBV29-1
CASTPGVSMNTEAFF,TGTGCCAGCACCCCGGGCGTCAGCATGAACACTGAAGCTTTCTTT,.,.,TRBJ1-1,TRBV6-1
CASSDVRTNYGYTF,TGTGCCAGCAGTGACGTGAGGACGAACTATGGCTACACCTTC,once,.,TRBJ1-2,TRBV6-1
CASRVGANVLTF,TGTGCCAGCAGGGTTGGGGCCAACGTCCTGACTTTC,.,.,TRBJ2-6,TRBV28
CASSARWAGDVTDTQYF,TGTGCCAGCAGCGCTAGATGGGCAGGGGATGTGACAGATACGCAGTATTTT,.,.,TRBJ2-3,TRBV7-9
CASSEPGNTIYF,TGCGCCAGCAGCGAACCTGGAAACACCATATATTTT,.,.,TRBJ1-3,TRBV5-1
CASSFGRNSYEQYF,TGCGCCAGCAGCTTCGGCAGGAACTCCTACGAGCAGTACTTC,.,.,TRBJ2-7,TRBV5-1
CASRPGASNQPQHF,TGTGCCAGCAGGCCAGGGGCGAGCAATCAGCCCCAGCATTTT,.,.,TRBJ1-5,TRBV7-8
CASSHRQGPGETQYF,TGTGCCAGTAGTCATCGACAGGGCCCTGGGGAGACCCAGTACTTC,.,TRBD1,TRBJ2-5,TRBV19
CASSLVAFGGTGETQYF,TGTGCCAGCAGCTTAGTGGCATTCGGCGGGACGGGAGAGACCCAGTACTTC,once,.,TRBJ2-5,TRBV11-2
CASSPEGRVSYEQYF,TGTGCCAGCTCACCAGAGGGGCGGGTTTCCTACGAGCAGTACTTC,.,.,TRBJ2-7,TRBV18
CASSSRQGGNSPLHF,TGCGCCAGCAGCTCCCGACAGGGAGGAAATTCACCCCTCCACTTT,.,TRBD1,TRBJ1-6,TRBV5-1
CASSFPGGRGGWAANTDTQYF,TGCGCCAGCAGCTTCCCGGGGGGTCGGGGCGGTTGGGCCGCGAACACAGATACGCAGTATTTT,.,TRBD2,TRBJ2-3,TRBV5-1
CASSKDRQNQPQHF,TGTGCCAGCAGTAAGGACAGACAGAATCAGCCCCAGCATTTT,.,.,TRBJ1-5,TRBV2
CASSHAGLNTEAFF,TGTGCCAGCAGCCACGCAGGGTTGAACACTGAAGCTTTCTTT,.,.,TRBJ1-1,TRBV27
CASSFSGNVAGANVLTF,TGTGCCAGCAGCTTTAGTGGGAACGTCGCTGGGGCCAACGTCCTGACTTTC,.,.,TRBJ2-6,TRBV5-6
CAALSGAGFDNEQFF,TGTGCCGCCCTTAGCGGGGCGGGTTTCGACAATGAGCAGTTCTTC,many,TRBD2,TRBJ2-1,TRBV10-3
CASSLATHSTQYF,TGTGCCAGCAGCTTAGCGACCCACAGTACGCAGTATTTT,.,.,TRBJ2-3,TRBV7-2
CASSQCGRQGITMNTEAFF,TGCGCCAGCAGTCAATGTGGGAGACAGGGTATAACCATGAACACTGAAGCTTTCTTT,once,TRBD1,TRBJ1-1,TRBV23-1
CASSIGGLAGTETQYF,TGTGCCAGTAGTATAGGCGGGCTAGCGGGAACAGAGACCCAGTACTTC,.,TRBD2,TRBJ2-5,TRBV19
CASSLGWTRNGYTF,TGTGCCAGCAGCTTGGGCTGGACAAGGAATGGCTACACCTTC,.,.,TRBJ1-2,TRBV5-6
CASTSTYGYTF,TGTGCCAGCACCAGCACCTATGGCTACACCTTC,.,.,TRBJ1-2,TRBV6-6
CASSLGGRIAGTHEQYF,TGTGCCAGCAGCTTGGGGGGCCGGATAGCGGGTACCCACGAGCAGTACTTC,.,TRBD2,TRBJ2-7,TRBV5-6
CASSLWGPYEQYF,TGTGCCAGCAGCTTATGGGGCCCGTACGAGCAGTACTTC,.,.,TRBJ2-7,TRBV7-2
CASINWGVGYGYTF,TGTGCCAGCATCAATTGGGGGGTCGGCTATGGCTACACCTTC,.,.,TRBJ1-2,TRBV7-9
CASSPGMSRGYHTDTQYF,TGCGCCAGCAGCCCGGGGATGAGTCGTGGCTACCACACAGATACGCAGTATTTT,.,.,TRBJ2-3,TRBV4-1
CASTPEAGANTEAFF,TGTGCCAGCACCCCCGAAGCGGGGGCGAACACTGAAGCTTTCTTT,.,.,TRBJ1-1,TRBV2
CASSQDRARSTGELFF,TGTGCCAGCTCCCAGGACAGGGCCAGGTCCACCGGGGAGCTGTTTTTT,.,TRBD1,TRBJ2-2,TRBV18
CASSKTGTPKGETQYF,TGCGCCAGCAGCAAAACCGGGACACCTAAAGGGGAGACCCAGTACTTC,few,.,TRBJ2-5,TRBV5-1
CASSQPSTDTQYF,TGTGCCAGCAGCCAACCTAGCACAGATACGCAGTATTTT,.,.,TRBJ2-3,TRBV28